This T cell receptor (beta chain) comes out of a study of type 1 and type 2 diabetes patients. About the research overall: Samples came from type 1 diabetic, type 2 diabetic or nondiabetic people, recruited in China. Whole-study findings and limits: Highly-expanded CD4+ clones were few in type 2 diabetes, median one, 3.9% of reads.

V was cut by 5 bases and J by 6 bases, with 20 bases left in between. This CDR3 is 15 amino acids long. Germline lookup yields CDR1 LNHDA and CDR2 SQIVND (reference sequence). Amplification started from genomic DNA. A primer set of 30 forward and 13 reverse primers amplified the CDR3. TCRdb ran MiXCR on the multiplex PCR reads and lists one entry per CDR3 protein. The sample gives 250,000 to 300,000 distinct CDR3 sequences, approximately 50% of which show up once; approximately 14% is in the top ten. This clonotype was detected a few times. Its target is unknown. The sample taken for sequencing was peripheral blood mononuclear cells (PBMCs). This chain uses TRBV19 with TRBJ2-7; D is undetermined. The origin of this receptor is a man in his late teens or twenties with type 2 diabetes. Written as DNA, the CDR3 is TGTGCCAGTAGTGAACCCCGGGCCACAGCAGGCGAGCAGTACTTC. Translating it yields CASSEPRATAGEQYF.